Shown below are 3 T cell receptor beta chains from a single sample sequenced in a study of blood T cell repertoires in COVID-19. Profiling relied on immunoSEQ multiplex PCR, and the TCRdb table lists in-frame clones only, not all of them. This sample has 140,000 or so clones; 84% occur once, and the top ten carry around 7.8%. The sample consisted of peripheral blood. These receptors originate from a human donor in a cohort sampled during active COVID-19.

The chain recombines TRBV6-6 with TRBJ1-1, with a possible D match to TRBD1 (5 bases). Trimming removed 5 bases from V and 3 bases from J, with 13 bases in between. Germline CDR1 is MNHNY and CDR2 is SVGAGI (reference sequence). This CDR3 spans 14 amino acids. This chain's CDR3 is CASSPDRGDTEAFF. Here the CDR3 DNA reads TGTGCCAGCAGTCCCGACCGGGGGGACACTGAAGCTTTCTTT.

The chain carries TRBV12-3 or TRBV12-4 and TRBJ2-3; D unresolved. V lost 3 bases to trimming and J lost 3 bases, with 4 bases between them. This CDR3 has 12 amino acids. CDR3 sequence reads: CASSFSTDTQYF. The DNA for the CDR3 is TGTGCCAGCAGTTTTTCAACAGATACGCAGTATTTT.

The chain is built from TRBV19 and TRBJ2-7, with 11 positions matching TRBD1. Germline assignment: CDR1 LNHDA and CDR2 SQIVND (reference sequence). This CDR3 comprises 14 residues. J gave up 4 bases and V 4 bases, and 3 bases lay outside the gene matches. CDR3 sequence reads: CASSKGTGGYEQYF. Written as DNA, the CDR3 is TGTGCCAGTAGTAAGGGGACAGGGGGGTACGAGCAGTACTTC.